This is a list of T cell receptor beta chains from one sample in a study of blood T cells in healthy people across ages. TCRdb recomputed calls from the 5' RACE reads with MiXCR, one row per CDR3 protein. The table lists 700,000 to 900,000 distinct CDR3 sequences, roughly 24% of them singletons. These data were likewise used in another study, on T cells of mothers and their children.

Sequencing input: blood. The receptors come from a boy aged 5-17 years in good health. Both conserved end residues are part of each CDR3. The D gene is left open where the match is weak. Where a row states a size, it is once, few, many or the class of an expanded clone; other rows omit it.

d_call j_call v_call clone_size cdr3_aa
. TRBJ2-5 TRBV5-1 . CASSPHTSGQETQYF
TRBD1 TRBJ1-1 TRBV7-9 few CASRHRDRTEAFF
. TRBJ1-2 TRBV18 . CASSPTSYGYTF
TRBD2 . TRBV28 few CASSLSFGSGGGHNEQFF
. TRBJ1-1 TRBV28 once CASSLDWTEAFF
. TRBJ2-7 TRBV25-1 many CASSGADRTYEQYF
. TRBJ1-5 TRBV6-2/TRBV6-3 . CASRQDGNQPQHF
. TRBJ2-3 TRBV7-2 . CASSLVGLQPLTDTQYF
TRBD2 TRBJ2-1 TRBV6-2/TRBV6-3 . CASSLGLAGGFNEQFF
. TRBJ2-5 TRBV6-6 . CASGDLLETQYF
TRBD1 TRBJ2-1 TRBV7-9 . CASSTHPPGQGGYEQFF
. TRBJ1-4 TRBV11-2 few CASSLAWLGEKLFF
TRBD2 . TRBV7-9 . CASIRLAGVGEQFF
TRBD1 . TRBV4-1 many CASSQAGGNEQFF
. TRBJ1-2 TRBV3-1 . CASTTSWGGHGYTF
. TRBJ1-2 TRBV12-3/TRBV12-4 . CASSQGTRYTF
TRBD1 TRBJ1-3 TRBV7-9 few CASSSTGGQGPTIYF
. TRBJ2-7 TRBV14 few CASSQDGSVKREQYF
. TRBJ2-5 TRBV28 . CASSHLTTQYF
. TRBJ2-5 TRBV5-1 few CASSKAGVSKQETQYF
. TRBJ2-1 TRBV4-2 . CASSQDRWGPYNEQFF
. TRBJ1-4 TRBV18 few CASSPYGAGEKLFF
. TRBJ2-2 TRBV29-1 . CSGQSTGELFF
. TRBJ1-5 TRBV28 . CASSPRESNQPQHF
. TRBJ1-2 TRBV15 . CATSRDLGTTGYTF
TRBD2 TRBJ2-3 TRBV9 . CASSSRTSGGAPDTQYF
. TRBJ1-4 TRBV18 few CASSPPSQGGEKLFF
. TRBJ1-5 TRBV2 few CASSDIRTSNQPQHF
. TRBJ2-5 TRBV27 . CASSLLGGGETQYF
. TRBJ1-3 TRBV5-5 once CASSLVQVRSSGNTIYF
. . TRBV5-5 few CASTREAGQIYEQYF
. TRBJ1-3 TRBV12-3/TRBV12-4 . CASRTGNTGNTIYF